This T cell receptor (beta chain) emerged from a study of T-cell reconstitution after alpha-beta-depleted transplantation in children. Preparation of the TCRbeta library involved a method that used unique molecular identifiers. TCRdb ran MiXCR on the PCR reads and lists one entry per CDR3 protein. The table has under 750,000 distinct CDR3 sequences, under 25% seen once. The CDR3 sequence is 17 residues long. CDR1 and CDR2 from the germline V gene are KGHDR and SFDVKD. Trimming pared 2 bases from V and 3 bases from J, leaving 15 bases between. This clonotype was recorded many times. Its antigen is still unknown. Findings and limits, study-wide: Newly produced T cells mostly accounted for T-cell counts and diversity one year post-transplant. Reportedly, only several hundred clones from non-depleted graft cells drove alpha-beta T-cell counts at about two months.

The J gene is TRBJ2-2, the V gene TRBV24-1; TRBD1 is a possible D gene (6 bases). The clonotype originates from a boy in the first two years of life who had a stem cell transplant for acute myeloid leukemia, so the T cells may come from the graft donor. The material was PBMCs, mostly from graft donor cells, obtained 360 days after TCRalphabeta/CD19-depleted stem cell transplant. The DNA of the CDR3 is TGTGCCACCAGTGATTCCCCGGGACACCCGGACACCGGGGAGCTGTTTTTT. Amino acid sequence: CATSDSPGHPDTGELFF.